The clone carrying this T cell receptor beta chain was seen repeatedly, ten times or more. MiXCR re-clonotyped the PCR reads for TCRdb. Seen here are approximately 17,000 clones, 25% to 30% observed once, and the top ten hold around 15%. The data were taken from a study of metastatic and nonmetastatic thyroid tumors. Study as a whole: Patients with malignant and benign thyroid disease provided blood and tumor or nodule tissue, whose repertoires were compared.

The V gene's germline CDR1 is LNHNV and CDR2 YYDKDF (reference sequence). The CDR3 is 15 residues long. V was clipped by 1 base and J by 0 bases, with 9 bases between them. No treatment had been given to any patient before thyroid surgery. The TCR sequence derives from a female donor with papillary thyroid cancer or a benign thyroid nodule (not recorded which). Some clones in this sample may be carry-over from other donors' samples. V and J are TRBV15 and TRBJ1-1; no definite D call. The sequenced sample consisted of tumor tissue. CDR3 loop: CATSRGGQLNTEAFF. The CDR3 coding sequence is TGTGCCACCAGCAGAGGCGGGCAGCTGAACACTGAAGCTTTCTTT.